This TCR beta chain is drawn from a study of blood T cell repertoires in COVID-19. This clone was recorded a few times. Measured with immunoSEQ multiplex PCR; TCRdb has only the in-frame clones, and not every one. The data show around 73,000 clones, over 65% seen once. Germline-derived CDR1 and CDR2 are LNHNV and YYDKDF (reference sequence). V gave up 1 base and J gave up 2 bases, with 11 bases separating them. The CDR3 is made up of 15 amino acids. This clonotype was sampled from a woman aged 55-70 years with acute or convalescent COVID-19. The sequencing sample was made of peripheral blood. The chain carries TRBV15 and TRBJ1-2, with no clear D. This CDR3 is CATSRVGGMNYGYTF. CDR3 bases: TGTGCCACCAGCAGAGTAGGAGGGATGAACTATGGCTACACCTTC.